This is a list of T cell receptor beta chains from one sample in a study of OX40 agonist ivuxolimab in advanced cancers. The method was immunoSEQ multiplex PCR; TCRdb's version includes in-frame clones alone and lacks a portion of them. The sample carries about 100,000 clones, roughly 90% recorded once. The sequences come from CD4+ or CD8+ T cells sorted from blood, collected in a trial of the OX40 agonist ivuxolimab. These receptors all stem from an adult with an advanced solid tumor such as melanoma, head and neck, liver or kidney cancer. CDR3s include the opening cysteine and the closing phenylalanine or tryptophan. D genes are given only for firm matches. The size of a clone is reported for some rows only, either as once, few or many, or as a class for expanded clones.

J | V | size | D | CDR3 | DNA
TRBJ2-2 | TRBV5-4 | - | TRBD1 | CASSPRQGVNTGELFF | TGTGCCAGCAGCCCCCGACAGGGGGTGAACACCGGGGAGCTGTTTTTT
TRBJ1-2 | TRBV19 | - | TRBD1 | CASSPRDSYGYTF | TGTGCCAGTAGTCCCCGGGACAGCTATGGCTACACCTTC
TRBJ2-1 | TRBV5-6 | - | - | CASTSPPENEQFF | TGTGCCAGCACGTCCCCGCCAGAAAATGAGCAGTTCTTC
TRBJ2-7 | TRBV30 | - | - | CAWSRMTVSEQYF | TGTGCCTGGTCCCGAATGACGGTTTCCGAGCAGTACTTC
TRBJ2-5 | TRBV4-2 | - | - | CASSQEGSGQETQYF | TGTGCCAGCAGCCAAGAGGGGAGCGGCCAAGAGACCCAGTACTTC
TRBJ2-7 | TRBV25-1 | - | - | CASSGTGPYEQYF | TGTGCCAGCAGCGGAACGGGACCCTACGAGCAGTACTTC
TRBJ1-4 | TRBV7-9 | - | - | CASSYDLGEKLFF | TGTGCCAGCAGCTATGATCTTGGTGAAAAACTGTTTTTT
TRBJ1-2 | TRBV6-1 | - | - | CASSEADSYYGYTF | TGTGCCAGCAGTGAAGCGGACAGCTACTATGGCTACACCTTC
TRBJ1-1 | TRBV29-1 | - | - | CSVVSSRGGLNTEAFF | TGCAGCGTTGTATCCAGCCGGGGGGGCCTGAACACTGAAGCTTTCTTT
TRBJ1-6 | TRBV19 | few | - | CASSLMDSNSPLHF | TGTGCCAGTAGTCTTATGGACAGTAATTCACCCCTCCACTTT
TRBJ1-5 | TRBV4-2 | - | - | CASSQGGGFWAQFGDQPQHF | TGTGCCAGCAGCCAAGGGGGGGGTTTCTGGGCCCAGTTCGGTGATCAGCCCCAGCATTTT
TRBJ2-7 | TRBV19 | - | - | CASNGRGEQYF | TGTGCCAGTAATGGCAGGGGCGAGCAGTACTTC
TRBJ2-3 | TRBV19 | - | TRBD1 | CASSSTGQRWADTQYF | TGTGCCAGTAGTTCGACAGGGCAGCGATGGGCAGATACGCAGTATTTT
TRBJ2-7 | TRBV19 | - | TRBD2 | CASSPQGPTSGGQARYF | TGTGCCAGTAGCCCTCAGGGCCCGACTAGCGGGGGGCAAGCACGGTACTTC
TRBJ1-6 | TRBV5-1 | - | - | CASSLEGREQSPLHF | TGCGCCAGCAGCTTGGAGGGCAGGGAACAATCACCCCTCCACTTT
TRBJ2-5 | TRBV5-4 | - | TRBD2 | CASSLSLAGGQETQYF | TGTGCCAGCAGCTTGAGTCTAGCGGGGGGGCAAGAGACCCAGTACTTC
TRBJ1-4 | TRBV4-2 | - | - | CASSQEEGRREKLFF | TGTGCCAGCAGCCAAGAGGAGGGGAGACGGGAAAAACTGTTTTTT
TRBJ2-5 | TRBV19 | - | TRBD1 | CASSISQGVGETQYF | TGTGCCAGTAGTATCTCGCAGGGGGTCGGGGAGACCCAGTACTTC
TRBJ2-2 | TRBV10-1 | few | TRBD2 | CASSGLAANTGELFF | TGCGCCAGCAGTGGCCTAGCGGCGAACACCGGGGAGCTGTTTTTT
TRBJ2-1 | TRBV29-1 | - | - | CSVENVVGAEQFF | TGCAGCGTTGAGAACGTCGTAGGGGCTGAGCAGTTCTTC
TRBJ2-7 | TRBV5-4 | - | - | CASSLPGIYEQYF | TGTGCCAGCAGCTTGCCGGGAATCTACGAGCAGTACTTC
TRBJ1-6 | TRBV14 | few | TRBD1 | CASSPSGGTGGPLHF | TGTGCCAGCAGCCCTTCGGGGGGGACAGGGGGACCCCTCCACTTT
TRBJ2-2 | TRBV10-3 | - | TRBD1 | CAISEGTGDGTGELFF | TGTGCCATCAGTGAAGGGACAGGGGATGGAACCGGGGAGCTGTTTTTT
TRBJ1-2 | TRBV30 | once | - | CAWSPQGSYGYTF | TGTGCCTGGAGTCCACAGGGCAGCTATGGCTACACCTTC
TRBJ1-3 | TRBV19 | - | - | CASSMLGPSGNTIYF | TGTGCCAGTAGTATGCTAGGGCCCTCTGGAAACACCATATATTTT
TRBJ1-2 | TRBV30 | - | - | CAWSRGTQYGYTF | TGTGCCTGGAGTAGGGGGACTCAATATGGCTACACCTTC
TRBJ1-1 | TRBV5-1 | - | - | CASSFRNTEAFF | TGCGCCAGCAGCTTCAGGAACACTGAAGCTTTCTTT
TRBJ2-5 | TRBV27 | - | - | CASSSYRDQETQYF | TGTGCCAGCAGTTCCTACAGGGATCAAGAGACCCAGTACTTC
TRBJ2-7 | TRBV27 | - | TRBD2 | CATSRAGAGFYEQYF | TGTGCCACCTCCCGAGCGGGAGCAGGGTTTTACGAGCAGTACTTC
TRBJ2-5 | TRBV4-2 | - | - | CASSQGGRGPQETQYF | TGTGCCAGCAGCCAGGGGGGGCGGGGACCGCAAGAGACCCAGTACTTC
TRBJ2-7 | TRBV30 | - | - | CAWRKAGSYEQYF | TGTGCCTGGAGAAAGGCAGGATCCTACGAGCAGTACTTC
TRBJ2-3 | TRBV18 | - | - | CASSTGTSTDTQYF | TGTGCCAGCTCCACCGGGACTTCCACAGATACGCAGTATTTT
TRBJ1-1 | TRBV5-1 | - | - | CASSPRGDGFAEAFF | TGCGCCAGCAGCCCACGAGGGGATGGGTTCGCTGAAGCTTTCTTT
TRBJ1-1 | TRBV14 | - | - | CASSFTGRSEAFF | TGTGCCAGCAGCTTCACAGGGCGTTCTGAAGCTTTCTTT
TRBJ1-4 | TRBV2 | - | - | CASKTGSSTNEKLFF | TGTGCCAGCAAAACGGGCTCGTCGACTAATGAAAAACTGTTTTTT
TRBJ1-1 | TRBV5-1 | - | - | CASREVRGYTEAFF | TGCGCCAGTCGGGAGGTCAGGGGTTACACTGAAGCTTTCTTT
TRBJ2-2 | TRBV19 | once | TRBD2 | CASSIVASGGFTGELFF | TGTGCCAGTAGTATAGTGGCTAGCGGGGGGTTCACCGGGGAGCTGTTTTTT
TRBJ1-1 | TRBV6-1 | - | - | CASSSHLRAEAFF | TGTGCCAGCAGTTCCCACCTGAGGGCTGAAGCTTTCTTT
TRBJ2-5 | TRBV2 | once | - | CASNRQAQETQYF | TGTGCCAGCAATCGACAGGCGCAAGAGACCCAGTACTTC
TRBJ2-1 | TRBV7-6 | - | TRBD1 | CASSLGGQVHNEQFF | TGTGCCAGCAGCTTAGGGGGACAGGTGCACAATGAGCAGTTCTTC
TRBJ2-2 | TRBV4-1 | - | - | CASSQDSTRLTGELFF | TGCGCCAGCAGCCAAGATTCTACCAGACTAACCGGGGAGCTGTTTTTT
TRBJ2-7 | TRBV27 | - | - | CASSLSQQFGSYEQYF | TGTGCCAGCAGTTTATCTCAACAGTTCGGCTCCTACGAGCAGTACTTC
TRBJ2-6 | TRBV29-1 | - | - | CSASSAEVTSGANVLTF | TGCAGCGCCTCGTCGGCGGAGGTTACCTCTGGGGCCAACGTCCTGACTTTC
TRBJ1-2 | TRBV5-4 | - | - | CASSLGGQSYGYTF | TGTGCCAGCAGCTTGGGCGGACAATCCTATGGCTACACCTTC
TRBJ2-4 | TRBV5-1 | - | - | CASSPAPTDSKNIQYF | TGCGCCAGCAGCCCGGCCCCGACAGACTCCAAAAACATTCAGTACTTC
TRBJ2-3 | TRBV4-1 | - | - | CASSQEGRPMDTQYF | TGCGCCAGCAGCCAGGAGGGACGACCTATGGATACGCAGTATTTT
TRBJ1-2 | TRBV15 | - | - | CATSRGSQAGRGYTF | TGTGCCACCAGCAGAGGGTCTCAGGCTGGTCGGGGCTACACCTTC
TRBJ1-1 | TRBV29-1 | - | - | CSAAMGNTEAFF | TGCAGCGCCGCTATGGGGAACACTGAAGCTTTCTTT
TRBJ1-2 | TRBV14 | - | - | CASSPRGIRESFYGYTF | TGTGCCAGCAGCCCCCGGGGGATCCGGGAGTCGTTCTATGGCTACACCTTC
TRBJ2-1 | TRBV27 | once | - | CASSPRALSYNEQFF | TGTGCCAGCAGCCCGAGGGCCCTGTCCTACAATGAGCAGTTCTTC
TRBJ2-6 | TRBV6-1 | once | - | CASSKGEAGANVLTF | TGTGCCAGCAGTAAGGGGGAGGCTGGGGCCAACGTCCTGACTTTC
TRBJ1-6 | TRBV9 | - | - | CASSVEGGLNSPLHF | TGTGCCAGCAGCGTAGAGGGAGGTCTAAATTCACCCCTCCACTTT
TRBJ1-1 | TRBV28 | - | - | CASTGGITEAFF | TGTGCCAGCACGGGCGGGATCACTGAAGCTTTCTTT
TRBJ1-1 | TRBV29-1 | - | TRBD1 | CSVRDRGMGTEAFF | TGCAGCGTCCGGGACAGGGGTATGGGGACTGAAGCTTTCTTT
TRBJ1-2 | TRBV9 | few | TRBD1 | CASSAQGQGNYGYTF | TGTGCCAGCAGCGCTCAAGGACAGGGCAACTATGGCTACACCTTC
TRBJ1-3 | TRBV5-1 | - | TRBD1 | CASSRTGDLGNTIYF | TGCGCCAGCAGCCGGACAGGGGACCTCGGAAACACCATATATTTT
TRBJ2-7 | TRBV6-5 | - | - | CASSYGAASFEQYF | TGTGCCAGCAGTTATGGAGCAGCCTCCTTTGAGCAGTACTTC